The clone carrying this T cell receptor (beta chain) was detected many times. Both previously described methods and listed TCR primers were employed to make bulk TCR libraries. A single record per CDR3 protein comes from TCRdb applying MiXCR to the PCR reads. Of 600,000 to 650,000 distinct CDR3 sequences listed, about 20% are singletons. This entry is derived from a study of molecular identifiers for immune sequencing clone quantification. Study at large: RNA, taken in replicates from approximately 20,000 or 100,000 naive CD8 cells, was split five ways, with four sequenced.

The origin of this receptor is a human donor in good health. Some libraries in this study had Jurkat cell RNA spiked in. Sequencing was done on a sample of naive CD8+ T cells from blood, with Jurkat cell RNA spiked in. The subset: FACS-sorted CD8+CD4-CCR7+CD45RA+ naive T cells.

CDR3 in DNA: TGTGCCAGCAGCCCGACAGTTCCTGGGGCCCAGTACTTC. Encoded protein: CASSPTVPGAQYF. This rearrangement joins TRBV11-2 to TRBJ2-5; D may be TRBD1 (5 bases). Germline V gene lookup returns CDR1 SGHAT and CDR2 FQNNGV. V gave up 5 bases and J gave up 9 bases, with 16 bases separating them. The length of the CDR3 is 13 residues.